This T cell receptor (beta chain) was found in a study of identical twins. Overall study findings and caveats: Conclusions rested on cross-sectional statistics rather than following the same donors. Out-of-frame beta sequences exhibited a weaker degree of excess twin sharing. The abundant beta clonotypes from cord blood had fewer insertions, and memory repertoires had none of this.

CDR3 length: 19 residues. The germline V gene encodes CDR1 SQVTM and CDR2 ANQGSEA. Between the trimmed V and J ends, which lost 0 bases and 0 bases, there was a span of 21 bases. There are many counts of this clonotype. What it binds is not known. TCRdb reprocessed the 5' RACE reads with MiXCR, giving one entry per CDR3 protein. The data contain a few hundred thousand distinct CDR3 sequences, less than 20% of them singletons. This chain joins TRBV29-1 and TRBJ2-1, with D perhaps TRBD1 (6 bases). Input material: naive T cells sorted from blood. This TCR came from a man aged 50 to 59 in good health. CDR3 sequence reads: CSVEDPPTGLAHSYNEQFF. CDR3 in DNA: TGCAGCGTTGAAGATCCGCCTACAGGGCTGGCACACTCCTACAATGAGCAGTTCTTC.